The 6 T cell receptor beta chains given below trace back to one sample, sequenced in a study of shared clonotypes between healthy human individuals. Assay: immunoSEQ multiplex PCR; the TCRdb copy retains only in-frame clones and omits some. The table shows about 1.1 million clones, with about 80% occurring only once. Specimen: memory CD4+ T cells from PBMCs. Specified subset: CD45RA-negative fraction. Every receptor here comes from a man aged 18 to 29 in good health. Some clones in this sample may be carry-over from other donors' samples.

The rearrangement links TRBV9 to TRBJ2-7; 8 nucleotides line up with TRBD2. Trimming at V came to 4 bases and at J to 2 bases, leaving 8 bases not matched to a gene. This CDR3 contains 15 residues. Germline-derived CDR1 and CDR2 are SGDLS and YYNGEE. The CDR3 DNA sequence: TGTGCCAGCAGCCCCGAGGTTAGCGGGACCTACGAGCAGTACTTC. It specifies CASSPEVSGTYEQYF.

The chain links TRBV7-6 to TRBJ1-3; D gene unclear. Germline V gene data show CDR1 as SGHVS and CDR2 as FNYEAQ. This CDR3 comprises 17 residues. Deletions cut 5 bases from V and 3 bases from J, with 20 bases between. CDR3 nucleotide sequence: TGTGCCAGCAGCCCGATCGGACCCACGGCGGGTGGAAACACCATATATTTT. It is translated as CASSPIGPTAGGNTIYF.

V usage is TRBV27 and J usage is TRBJ2-7; TRBD1 is a possible D gene (7 bases). The germline gives CDR1 MNHEY, CDR2 SMNVEV (reference sequence). The CDR3 covers 15 residues. V was cut by 6 bases and J by 2 bases, with 17 bases left in between. CDR3 bases: TGTGCCAGCAGCCCAGGGGGGACTGCCCCCTACGAGCAGTACTTC. It is translated as CASSPGGTAPYEQYF.

The V call is TRBV5-6, the J call TRBJ2-1, with 7 bases aligning to TRBD2. This CDR3 is 16 amino acids long. The ends lost 0 bases at V and 7 bases at J; junction bases unmatched: 10. Germline CDR1 SGHDT, CDR2 YYEEEE. CDR3 coding DNA: TGTGCCAGCAGCTTGGTAGTTGGGAGGGCGGTAAATGAGCAGTTCTTC. As protein: CASSLVVGRAVNEQFF.

The chain has TRBV2 and TRBJ1-1, with TRBD1 identical over 7 bases. CDR3 length: 14 amino acids. V lost 8 bases, J lost 4 bases, and 10 bases stayed unmatched. Germline V gives CDR1 SNHLY, CDR2 FYNNEI. The CDR3 here is CASASGQGGTEAFF. As DNA, the CDR3 is TGTGCCAGCGCTTCTGGGCAGGGGGGCACTGAAGCTTTCTTT.

This rearrangement joins TRBV30 to TRBJ2-2; 8 bases line up with TRBD2. This CDR3 is built from 14 residues. V lost 8 bases and J lost 6; bases outside the gene matches: 11. Germline V gives CDR1 GTSNPN, CDR2 SVGIG (reference sequence). This CDR3 reads CAATREEWAGELFF. DNA for the CDR3: TGTGCCGCTACGCGGGAGGAGTGGGCCGGGGAGCTGTTTTTT.